This T cell receptor beta chain originates from a study of blood T cell repertoires in COVID-19. Across the whole study: Sites in the United States, Italy and Spain provided acute and convalescent COVID-19 samples. The cDNA or gDNA used as material had been derived from T cells, B-cell-depleted T cells, or PBMCs.

This table comes from immunoSEQ multiplex PCR, and its TCRdb copy is limited to in-frame clones, with some not included. The top ten hold around an eighth of the sample, which has around 140,000 clones, 80% to 90% seen once. This clone was detected once. The sequence was collected from a man aged 18-30 years with COVID-19, enrolled during active disease. Sequencing was done on a sample of peripheral blood.

The CDR3 region is CASRGTGSIYEQYF. CDR3 bases: TGTGCCAGCCGGGGGACTGGATCTATCTACGAGCAGTACTTC. J is TRBJ2-7 and V is TRBV27; tentatively, D is TRBD2 (6 bases). V was shortened by 8 bases and J by 3 bases, with 17 bases between the two germline ends. Germline V gene lookup returns CDR1 MNHEY and CDR2 SMNVEV (reference sequence). The CDR3 length is 14 residues.